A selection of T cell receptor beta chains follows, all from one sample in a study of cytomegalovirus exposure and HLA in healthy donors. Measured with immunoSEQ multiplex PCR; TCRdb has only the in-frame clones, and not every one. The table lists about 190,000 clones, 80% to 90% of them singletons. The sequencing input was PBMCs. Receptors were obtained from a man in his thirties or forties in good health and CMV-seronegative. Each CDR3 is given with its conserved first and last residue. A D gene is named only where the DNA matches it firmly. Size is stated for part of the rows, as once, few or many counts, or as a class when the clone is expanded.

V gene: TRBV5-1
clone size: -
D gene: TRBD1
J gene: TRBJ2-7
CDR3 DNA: TGCGCCAGCAGCTGGTCCGGGACAGGGGGCGCCCCCTACGAGCAGTACTTC
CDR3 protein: CASSWSGTGGAPYEQYF

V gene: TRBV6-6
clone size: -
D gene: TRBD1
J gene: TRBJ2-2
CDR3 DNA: TGTGCCAGCATCCCCCCAGGGGGCAAAAACACCGGGGAGCTGTTTTTT
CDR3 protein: CASIPPGGKNTGELFF

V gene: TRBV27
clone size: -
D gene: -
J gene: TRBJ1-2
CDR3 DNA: TGTGCCAGCAGTTTGCGTCCGGGTCCTAACTATGGCTACACCTTC
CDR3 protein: CASSLRPGPNYGYTF

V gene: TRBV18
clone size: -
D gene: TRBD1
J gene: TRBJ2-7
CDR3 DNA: TGTGCCAGCTCACCAGTTGGCTCACAGGGGACCGACTACGAGCAGTACTTC
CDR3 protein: CASSPVGSQGTDYEQYF

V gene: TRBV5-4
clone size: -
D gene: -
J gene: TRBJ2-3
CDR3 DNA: TGTGCCAGCAGCCAAGATTACAGGATCACGGATACGCAGTATTTT
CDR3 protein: CASSQDYRITDTQYF

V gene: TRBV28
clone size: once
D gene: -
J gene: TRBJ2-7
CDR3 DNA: TGTGCCAGCACTGACAGTAACTCCTACGAGCAGTACTTC
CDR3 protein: CASTDSNSYEQYF

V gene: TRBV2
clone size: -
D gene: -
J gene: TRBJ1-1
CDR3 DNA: TGTGCCAGCAGTAGCGGCAACATGAACACTGAAGCTTTCTTT
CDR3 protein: CASSSGNMNTEAFF

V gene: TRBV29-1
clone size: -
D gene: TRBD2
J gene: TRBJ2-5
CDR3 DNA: TGCAGCGTTTTAGCGGGTGACCCCCAAGAGACCCAGTACTTC
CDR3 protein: CSVLAGDPQETQYF

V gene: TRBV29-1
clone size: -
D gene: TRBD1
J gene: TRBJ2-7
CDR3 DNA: TGCAGCGTTGAAATAGGGACAGGGGTGAACTACGAGCAGTACTTC
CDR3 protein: CSVEIGTGVNYEQYF

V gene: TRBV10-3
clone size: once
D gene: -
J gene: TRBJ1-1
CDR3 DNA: TGTGCCATCAGTGACAGGTCGGTTGACACTGAAGCTTTCTTT
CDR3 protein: CAISDRSVDTEAFF

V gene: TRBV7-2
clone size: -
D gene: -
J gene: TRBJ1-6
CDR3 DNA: TGTGCCAGCAGCTTAGTCGGAGGGTCGAATTCACCCCTCCACTTT
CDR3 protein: CASSLVGGSNSPLHF

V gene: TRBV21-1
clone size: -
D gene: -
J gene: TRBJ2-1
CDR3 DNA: TGTGCCAGCAGCCCAAAGAGGCGGGAGGGTTACAATGAGCAGTTCTTC
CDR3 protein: CASSPKRREGYNEQFF

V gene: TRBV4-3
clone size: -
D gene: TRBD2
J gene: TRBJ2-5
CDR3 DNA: TGCGCCAGCAGCCGTAGCGGGGGGGCCCTAGAGACCCAGTACTTC
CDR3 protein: CASSRSGGALETQYF

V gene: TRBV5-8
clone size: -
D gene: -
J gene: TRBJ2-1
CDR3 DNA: TGTGCCAGCAGCCCCGGACAGAGCTCCTACAATGAGCAGTTCTTC
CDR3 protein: CASSPGQSSYNEQFF

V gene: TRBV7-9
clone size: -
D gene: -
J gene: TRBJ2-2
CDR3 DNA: TGTGCCAGCAGCCCCCGAGGGTTCGCGAACACCGGGGAGCTGTTTTTT
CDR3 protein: CASSPRGFANTGELFF

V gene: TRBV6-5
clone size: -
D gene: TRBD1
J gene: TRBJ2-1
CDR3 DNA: TGTGCCAGCAGTTTGGACAGGGGGCCTAACAATGAGCAGTTCTTC
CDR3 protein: CASSLDRGPNNEQFF

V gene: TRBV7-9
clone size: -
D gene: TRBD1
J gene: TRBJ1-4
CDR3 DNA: TGTGCCAGCAGCTTCACAGGGGGCGGTAATGAAAAACTGTTTTTT
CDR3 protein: CASSFTGGGNEKLFF

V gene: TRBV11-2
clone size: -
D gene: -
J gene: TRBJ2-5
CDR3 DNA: TGTGCCAGCAGCTTAGCGGGCGGGACCTATTCGTACTTC
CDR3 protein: CASSLAGGTYSYF

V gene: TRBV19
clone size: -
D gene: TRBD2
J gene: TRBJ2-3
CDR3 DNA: TGTGCCAGTAGTCTTCCCGGGACTAGCTCAGATACGCAGTATTTT
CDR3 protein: CASSLPGTSSDTQYF

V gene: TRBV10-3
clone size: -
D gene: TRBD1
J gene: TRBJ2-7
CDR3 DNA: TGTGCCATCAGTGAAGGGGGACAGGCCCGACTTCCTCACGAGCAGTACTTC
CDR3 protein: CAISEGGQARLPHEQYF

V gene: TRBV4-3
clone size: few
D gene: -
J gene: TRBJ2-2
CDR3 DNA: TGCGCCAGCAGCCAAGGACACTACACCGGGGAGCTGTTTTTT
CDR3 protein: CASSQGHYTGELFF

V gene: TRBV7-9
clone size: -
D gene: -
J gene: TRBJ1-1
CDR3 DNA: TGTGCCAGCAGCTGGGGAGGGAAAGCTTTCTTT
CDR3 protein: CASSWGGKAFF

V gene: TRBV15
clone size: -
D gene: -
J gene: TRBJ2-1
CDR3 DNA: TGTGCCACCAGCAGAATGAGGAATGAGCAGTTCTTC
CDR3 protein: CATSRMRNEQFF

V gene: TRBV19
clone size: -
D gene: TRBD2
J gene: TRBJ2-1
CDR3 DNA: TGTGCCAGTAGTATTCTAGCGGGGAGTAATGAGCAGTTCTTC
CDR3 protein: CASSILAGSNEQFF

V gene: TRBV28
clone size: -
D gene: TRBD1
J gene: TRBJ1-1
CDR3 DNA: TGTGCCAGCAGTTTACGGGGACAGGGAGGGACTGAAGCTTTCTTT
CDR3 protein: CASSLRGQGGTEAFF

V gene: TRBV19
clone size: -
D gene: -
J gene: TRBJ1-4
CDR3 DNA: TGTGCCAGTAACGGGGGGCGCTCTGGAAAACTGTTTTTT
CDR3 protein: CASNGGRSGKLFF

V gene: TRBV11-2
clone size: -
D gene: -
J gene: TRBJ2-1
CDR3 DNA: TGTGCCAGCAGCTTAAGGCGGGATAGCTCCTACAATGAGCAGTTCTTC
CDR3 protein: CASSLRRDSSYNEQFF

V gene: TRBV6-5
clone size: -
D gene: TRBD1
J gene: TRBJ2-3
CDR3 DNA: TGTGCCACCGGGTTAGGGCAGGGGGTTGTAGATACGCAGTATTTT
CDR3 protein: CATGLGQGVVDTQYF

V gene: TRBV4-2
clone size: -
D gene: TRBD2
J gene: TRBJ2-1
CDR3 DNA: TGTGCCAGCAGCGTTAGCGGGAGTCAGTATGAGCAGTTCTTC
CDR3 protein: CASSVSGSQYEQFF

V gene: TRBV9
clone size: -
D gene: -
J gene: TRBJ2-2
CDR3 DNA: TGTGCCAGCAGCGTAGGGCGGTACACCGGGGAGCTGTTTTTT
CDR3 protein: CASSVGRYTGELFF

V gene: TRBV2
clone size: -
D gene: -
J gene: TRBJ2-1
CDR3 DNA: TGTGCCAGCAGTGAGTTGAGCGGAGCATTAAATGAGCAGTTCTTC
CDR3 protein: CASSELSGALNEQFF